Below are 26 T cell receptor beta chains sequenced from a single sample in a study of OX40 agonist ivuxolimab in advanced cancers. Some clones are missing from TCRdb's copy, which holds only in-frame ones; the method was immunoSEQ multiplex PCR. Here the sample spans around 68,000 clones, around 87% being singletons. Sequences were derived from CD4+ or CD8+ T cells sorted from blood, sampled in a trial of the OX40 agonist ivuxolimab. The source is an adult with an advanced solid tumor such as melanoma, head and neck, liver or kidney cancer.

This clone is a singleton in its sample. V usage is TRBV19 and J usage is TRBJ2-3; 10 nucleotides match TRBD1. The CDR3 runs to 14 residues. Germline V gene data show CDR1 as LNHDA and CDR2 as SQIVND (reference sequence). With 6 bases clipped from V and 3 bases from J, the junction kept 3 bases outside the gene matches. The CDR3 nucleotides read TGTGCCAGTAGCCTGGACAGGGGGACAGATACGCAGTATTTT. Translating gives CASSLDRGTDTQYF.

The rearrangement joins TRBV6-6 to TRBJ2-2; D might be TRBD2 (5 bases). V lost 6 bases and J lost 0, with 5 bases in between. The CDR3 is 13 amino acids. The germline V gene encodes CDR1 MNHNY and CDR2 SVGAGI (reference sequence). The CDR3 nucleotides are TGTGCCAGCAGACTAGCGAACACCGGGGAGCTGTTTTTT. Amino acids: CASRLANTGELFF.

The chain carries TRBV5-1 and TRBJ2-5; D unresolved. Trimming removed 2 bases at V and 9 bases at J, with 14 bases between. The CDR3 is 13 amino acids. In germline, CDR1 is SGHRS, CDR2 YFSETQ. CDR3 region: CASSFDPIGAQYF. The CDR3 DNA sequence: TGCGCCAGCAGCTTCGACCCGATTGGGGCCCAGTACTTC.

V usage is TRBV7-2 and J usage is TRBJ1-3; a possible D gene is TRBD1 (6 bases). Germline CDR1 reads SGHTA; CDR2 reads FQGNSA. Trimming took off 6 bases at V and 1 base at J, with 13 bases between the two ends. The CDR3 contains 15 residues. The CDR3 spells CASRTLTGSGNTIYF. The CDR3 nucleotides read TGTGCCAGCAGGACACTTACAGGGTCTGGAAACACCATATATTTT. Variable domain in full (rest from reference TRBV7-2 and TRBJ1-3): GAGVSQSPSNKVTEKGKDVELRCDPISGHTALYWYRQSLGQGLEFLIYFQGNSAPDKSGLPSDRFSAERTGGSVSTLTIQRTQQEDSAVYLCASRTLTGSGNTIYFGEGSWLTVV.

As regards this clone: The junction does not match germline at one end; this may be a read error. The V call is TRBV7-7, the J call TRBJ2-1; D may be TRBD1 or TRBD2 (7 bases each). This CDR3 region has 14 residues. Germline loops: CDR1 SSHAT, CDR2 FNYEAQ (reference sequence). CDR3 in DNA: TGTGCTAGCAGCCCCGGAGACAGGGAGGGTGAGCAGTTCTTC. It encodes CASSPGDREGEQFF.

The rearrangement joins TRBV6-6 to TRBJ1-3; the D is unclear. Between the trimmed V and J ends, which lost 4 bases and 4 bases, there was a span of 17 bases. The germline V gene encodes CDR1 MNHNY and CDR2 SVGAGI (reference sequence). The length of the CDR3 is 16 residues. CDR3 sequence (DNA): TGTGCCAGCAGTTTTCCAGTAACGGGCCCAGGAAACACCATATATTTT. This translates into CASSFPVTGPGNTIYF.

This chain links TRBV6-5 with TRBJ1-6, with TRBD1 as a possible D gene (5 bases). With 6 bases removed from V and 9 bases from J, the gap between germline ends came to 15 bases. Germline V gene data show CDR1 as MNHEY and CDR2 as SVGAGI. The CDR3 length is 14 residues. Here the CDR3 reads CASRPPAGVSPLHF. The CDR3 bases are TGTGCCAGCAGACCGCCAGCGGGGGTTTCACCCCTCCACTTT.

CDR3 protein: CASGSGQGRPDSGANVLTF. The CDR3 DNA reads as TGTGCTAGTGGTTCTGGTCAGGGACGTCCAGACTCTGGGGCCAACGTCCTGACTTTC. The chain combines TRBV12-5 with TRBJ2-6, with D possibly being TRBD1 or TRBD2 (5 bases each). The CDR3 totals 19 residues. CDR1 is LGHNT and CDR2 is FRNRAP in the germline V gene. The V gene lost 4 bases and the J gene lost 0 bases, with 19 bases spanning the gap.

The rearrangement joins TRBV28 to TRBJ1-5, with D maybe TRBD1 (5 bases). Germline loops: CDR1 MDHEN, CDR2 SYDVKM. The CDR3 has 13 residues. Trimming left V 6 bases short and J 11 bases short, with 17 bases between. Here the CDR3 DNA reads TGTGCCAGCAGCCCCTACGCTCTAGGGGCCCAGCATTTT. It specifies CASSPYALGAQHF.

This clone was picked up a small number of times. The chain recombines TRBV29-1 with TRBJ2-2; 8 nucleotides line up with TRBD2. The V gene's germline CDR1 is SQVTM and CDR2 ANQGSEA. V was clipped by 4 bases and J by 7 bases; unmatched bases: 8. This CDR3 is 14 amino acids long. DNA of the CDR3: TGCAGCGTTGGATTGCGGGGGGAAGGCGGGGAGCTGTTTTTT. Its translation is CSVGLRGEGGELFF.

This chain connects TRBV2 to TRBJ2-7, with D hard to call. V lost 9 bases and J lost 2, with 11 bases in between. From germline, CDR1 is SNHLY and CDR2 FYNNEI. The CDR3 is 12 amino acids. The DNA of the CDR3 is TGTGCCAGTCTCCAACGGGCCTACGAGCAGTACTTC. The encoded protein is CASLQRAYEQYF. Full variable domain (remainder filled in from reference TRBV2 and TRBJ2-7): EPEVTQTPSHQVTQMGQEVILRCVPISNHLYFYWYRQILGQKVEFLVSFYNNEISEKSEIFDDQFSVERPDGSNFTLKIRSTKLEDSAMYFCASLQRAYEQYFGPGTRLTVT.

J is TRBJ1-5 and V is TRBV10-3, with D possibly TRBD1 on 5 matching bases. The CDR3 length is 15 residues. Germline V CDR1 and CDR2: ENHRY, SYGVKD. V was trimmed by 5 bases and J by 1 base, leaving 12 bases between them. CDR3 amino acids: CAISSDSSSNQPQHF. The DNA of the CDR3 is TGTGCCATCAGTTCCGACAGTTCAAGCAATCAGCCCCAGCATTTT.

Regarding this clone: At one of its ends the junction is not consistent with the germline gene, which may arise from a read error. The CDR3 loop reads CASSLEGGRVSDNEQFF. Here the CDR3 DNA reads TGTGCCAGCAGCTTAGAAGGGGGCAGGGTCTCCGACAATGAGCAGTTCTTC. The J gene is TRBJ2-1, the V gene TRBV7-2; 7 positions match TRBD1. The CDR3 spans 17 residues. Germline V lookup: CDR1 SGHTA, CDR2 FQGNSA.

CDR3: CASSFGLAGEETQYF. In DNA, the CDR3 is TGTGCCAGCAGCTTTGGGCTAGCGGGGGAAGAGACCCAGTACTTC. The chain has TRBV11-2 and TRBJ2-5, with 10 bases that match TRBD2. CDR1 and CDR2 from the germline V gene are SGHAT and FQNNGV. The junction had 4 bases not matched to a gene; V was cut back by 3 bases and J by 3 bases. CDR3 length equals 15 residues.

The rearrangement uses TRBV15 and TRBJ1-1; no reliable D call. This CDR3 is built from 13 residues. Trimming removed 0 bases from V and 1 base from J, with 3 bases in between. The germline V gene has CDR1 LNHNV and CDR2 YYDKDF (reference sequence). The CDR3 DNA sequence: TGTGCCACCAGCAGAGAAGCGAACACTGAAGCTTTCTTT. The encoded protein is CATSREANTEAFF.

J is TRBJ1-6 and V is TRBV6-5; 10 nucleotides line up with TRBD1. Germline lookup yields CDR1 MNHEY and CDR2 SVGAGI. The CDR3 contains 14 residues. Trimming at V came to 4 bases and at J to 9 bases, leaving 3 bases not matched to a gene. CDR3 loop: CASSSGQGGSPLHF. The CDR3 DNA follows: TGTGCCAGCAGTTCCGGACAGGGGGGTTCACCCCTCCACTTT.

This clone was detected once. The V gene is TRBV6-4, the J gene TRBJ2-5; D may be TRBD1 (6 bases). The V end was cut by 6 bases, the J end by 2 bases, with 10 bases between. The CDR3 contains 13 residues. Germline loops: CDR1 MRHNA, CDR2 SNTAGT. CDR3 loop: CASSVDRQETQYF. The DNA of the CDR3 is TGTGCCAGCAGCGTAGACAGGCAAGAGACCCAGTACTTC.

The CDR3 region is CASSSSGQGLQFF. The CDR3, as DNA: TGTGCCAGCAGCTCTTCCGGACAGGGCTTGCAGTTCTTC. This sequence joins TRBV7-2 and TRBJ2-1; 8 nucleotides agree with TRBD1. CDR1 SGHTA and CDR2 FQGNSA come from the germline V gene. The CDR3 sequence is 13 residues long. V lost 4 bases and J lost 12; bases outside the gene matches: 8.

The chain recombines TRBV6-6 with TRBJ1-3; D unclear. The germline V gene encodes CDR1 MNHNY and CDR2 SVGAGI (reference sequence). This CDR3 comprises 15 residues. V was cut by 0 bases and J by 4 bases, with 10 bases left in between. The CDR3 spells CASSYSIEAGNTIYF. CDR3 in DNA: TGTGCCAGCAGTTACTCGATTGAAGCGGGAAACACCATATATTTT.

V usage is TRBV6-5 and J usage is TRBJ2-3; D possibly corresponds to TRBD2 (6 bases). Between the trimmed V and J ends, which lost 4 bases and 7 bases, there was a span of 12 bases. The germline CDR1 and CDR2 sequences are MNHEY and SVGAGI. CDR3 length: 13 residues. The chain's CDR3 is CASSSPGVYTQYF. In DNA, the CDR3 is TGTGCCAGCAGTTCCCCGGGGGTTTATACGCAGTATTTT.

The V call is TRBV30, the J call TRBJ2-6, with D perhaps TRBD1 or TRBD2 (5 bases each). Trimming cost V 4 bases and J 4 bases, with 14 bases left between them. The germline V gene has CDR1 GTSNPN and CDR2 SVGIG (reference sequence). This CDR3 has 15 residues. The CDR3 here is CAWIQVRAGANVLTF. CDR3 coding DNA: TGTGCCTGGATACAGGTGAGGGCCGGGGCCAACGTCCTGACTTTC.

The chain joins TRBV30 to TRBJ2-7, with D unclear. V lost 3 bases and J lost 0, with 12 bases in between. Germline loops: CDR1 GTSNPN, CDR2 SVGIG (reference sequence). The CDR3 consists of 14 residues. CDR3: CAWSLTGHSYEQYF. In DNA, the CDR3 is TGTGCCTGGAGCCTTACCGGGCACTCCTACGAGCAGTACTTC. Complete variable domain (other parts from reference TRBV30 and TRBJ2-7): SQTIHQWPATLVQPVGSPLSLECTVEGTSNPNLYWYRQAAGRGLQLLFYSVGIGQISSEVPQNLSASRPQDRQFILSSKKLLLSDSGFYLCAWSLTGHSYEQYFGPGTRLTVT.

V is TRBV6-6 and J is TRBJ2-7, with a weak D call TRBD2 (6 bases). The ends were cut back, 6 bases at V and 5 bases at J, with 14 bases in the middle. The CDR3 runs 13 residues. CDR1 is MNHNY, CDR2 SVGAGI, per germline (reference sequence). The CDR3 protein is CASRGEGTDEQYF. The CDR3 DNA reads as TGTGCCAGCAGGGGAGAGGGGACTGACGAGCAGTACTTC.

The chain combines TRBV19 with TRBJ1-1; D perhaps matches TRBD1 (5 bases). Germline values: CDR1 LNHDA, CDR2 SQIVND (reference sequence). The CDR3 length is 15 residues. The ends were cut back, 3 bases at V and 5 bases at J, with 16 bases in the middle. CDR3 coding DNA: TGTGCCAGTAGTATTTCCCGGGGGGGGTGGACTGAAGCTTTCTTT. Translating gives CASSISRGGWTEAFF.

The CDR3 region is CASSFKERDARYF. The CDR3, as DNA: TGTGCCAGCAGCTTTAAGGAACGGGACGCGCGGTACTTC. The gene calls are TRBV5-6 and TRBJ2-7; D may match TRBD1 or TRBD2 (5 bases each). The CDR3 is made up of 13 amino acids. Germline lookup yields CDR1 SGHDT and CDR2 YYEEEE. V lost 2 bases and J 12 bases, leaving 18 bases between the germline ends.

The chain combines TRBV23-1 with TRBJ2-7; 7 positions match TRBD1. TRBV23-1 is identified as an open reading frame with a role that is uncertain. This CDR3 contains 17 residues. Unmatched junction bases numbered 19, after V lost 2 bases and J lost 9 bases. The CDR3 nucleotides are TGCGCCAGCAGTCAACCCCCCACTCTCCGACAGGGTAGTTGGCAGTACTTC. It is translated as CASSQPPTLRQGSWQYF.